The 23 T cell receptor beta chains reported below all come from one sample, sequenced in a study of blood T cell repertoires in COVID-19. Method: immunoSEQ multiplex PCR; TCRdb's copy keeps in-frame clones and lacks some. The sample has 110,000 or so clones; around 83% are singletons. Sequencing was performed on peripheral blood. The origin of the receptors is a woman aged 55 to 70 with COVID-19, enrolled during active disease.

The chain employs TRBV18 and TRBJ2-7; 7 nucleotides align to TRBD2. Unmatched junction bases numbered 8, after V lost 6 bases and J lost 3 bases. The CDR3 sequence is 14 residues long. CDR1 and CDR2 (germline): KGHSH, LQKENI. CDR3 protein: CASSASGLLYEQYF. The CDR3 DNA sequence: TGTGCCAGCTCCGCTAGCGGTTTGCTCTACGAGCAGTACTTC.

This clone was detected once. The CDR3 DNA reads TGTGCCAGTAGTTCTCCTCCGGGACAGGGCAATCAGCCCCAGCATTTT. It yields the protein CASSSPPGQGNQPQHF. The chain links TRBV19 to TRBJ1-5; TRBD1 agrees at 8 bases. This CDR3 has 16 amino acids. V was clipped by 5 bases and J by 2 bases; unmatched bases: 8. Germline assignment: CDR1 LNHDA and CDR2 SQIVND (reference sequence).

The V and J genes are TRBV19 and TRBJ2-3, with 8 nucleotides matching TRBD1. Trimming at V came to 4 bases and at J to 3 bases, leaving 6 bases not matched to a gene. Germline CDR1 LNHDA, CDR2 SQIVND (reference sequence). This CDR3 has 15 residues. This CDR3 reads CASSTKQGGTDTQYF. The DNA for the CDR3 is TGTGCCAGTAGTACCAAACAGGGGGGTACAGATACGCAGTATTTT.

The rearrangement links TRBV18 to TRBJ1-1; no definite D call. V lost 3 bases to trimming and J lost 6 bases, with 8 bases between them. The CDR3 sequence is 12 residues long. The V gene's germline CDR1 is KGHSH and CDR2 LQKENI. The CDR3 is CASSPLEAEAFF. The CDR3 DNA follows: TGTGCCAGCTCACCCTTGGAGGCTGAAGCTTTCTTT.

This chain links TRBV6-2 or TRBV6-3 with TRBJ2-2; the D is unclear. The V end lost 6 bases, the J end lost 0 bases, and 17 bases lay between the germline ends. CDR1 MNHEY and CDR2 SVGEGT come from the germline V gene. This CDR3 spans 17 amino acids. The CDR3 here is CASSPHPLLANTGELFF. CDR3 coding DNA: TGTGCCAGCAGCCCCCATCCTCTACTCGCGAACACCGGGGAGCTGTTTTTT.

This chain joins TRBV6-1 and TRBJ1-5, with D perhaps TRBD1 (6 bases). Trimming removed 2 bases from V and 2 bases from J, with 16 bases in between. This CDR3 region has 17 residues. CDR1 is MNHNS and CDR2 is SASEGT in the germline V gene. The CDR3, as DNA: TGTGCCAGCAGTGAAAGGGGCTACAGGGTCGGCAATCAGCCCCAGCATTTT. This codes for CASSERGYRVGNQPQHF.

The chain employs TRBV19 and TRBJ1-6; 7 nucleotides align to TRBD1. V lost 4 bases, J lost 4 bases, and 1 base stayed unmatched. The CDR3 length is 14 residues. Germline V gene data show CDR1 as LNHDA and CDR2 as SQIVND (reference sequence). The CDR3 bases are TGTGCCAGTAGTAACAGGGGATATAATTCACCCCTCCACTTT. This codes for CASSNRGYNSPLHF.

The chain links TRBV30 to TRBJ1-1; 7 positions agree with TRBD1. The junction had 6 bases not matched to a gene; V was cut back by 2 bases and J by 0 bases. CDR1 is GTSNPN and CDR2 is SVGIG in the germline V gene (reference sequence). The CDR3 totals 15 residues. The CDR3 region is CAWSPDRAMNTEAFF. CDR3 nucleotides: TGTGCCTGGAGTCCAGACAGGGCAATGAACACTGAAGCTTTCTTT. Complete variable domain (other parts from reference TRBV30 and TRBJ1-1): SQTIHQWPATLVQPVGSPLSLECTVEGTSNPNLYWYRQAAGRGLQLLFYSVGIGQISSEVPQNLSASRPQDRQFILSSKKLLLSDSGFYLCAWSPDRAMNTEAFFGQGTRLTVV.

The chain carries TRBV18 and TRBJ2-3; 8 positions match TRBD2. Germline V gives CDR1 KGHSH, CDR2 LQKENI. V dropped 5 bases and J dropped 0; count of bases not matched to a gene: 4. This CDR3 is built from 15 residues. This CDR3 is CASSAAGASTDTQYF. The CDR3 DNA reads TGTGCCAGCTCAGCAGCGGGGGCCAGCACAGATACGCAGTATTTT.

This CDR3 is CASSRDRASIYGYTF. The CDR3 DNA reads as TGTGCCAGCAGCCGGGACAGGGCATCGATCTATGGCTACACCTTC. The J gene is TRBJ1-2, the V gene TRBV14; 9 positions agree with TRBD1. This CDR3 has 15 residues. After removal of 4 bases from V and 4 bases from J, the junction contained 7 bases not matched to a gene. The germline CDR1 and CDR2 sequences are SGHDN and FVKESK.

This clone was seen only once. The CDR3 bases are TGTGCCAGCAGCCAAAAAGGGACTAGCGGGGCGAGCTCCTACAATGAGCAGTTCTTC. Encoded protein: CASSQKGTSGASSYNEQFF. J is TRBJ2-1 and V is TRBV14; TRBD2 matches at 13 bases. The trim removed 2 bases at V and 0 bases at J, leaving 7 bases unmatched. The CDR3 is made up of 19 amino acids. Germline loops: CDR1 SGHDN, CDR2 FVKESK.

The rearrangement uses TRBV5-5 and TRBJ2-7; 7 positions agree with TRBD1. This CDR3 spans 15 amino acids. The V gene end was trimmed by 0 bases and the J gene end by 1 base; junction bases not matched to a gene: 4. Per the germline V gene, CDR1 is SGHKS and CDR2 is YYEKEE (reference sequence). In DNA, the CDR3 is TGTGCCAGCAGCTTGGAGGGGACAGCTTCCTACGAGCAGTACTTC. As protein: CASSLEGTASYEQYF. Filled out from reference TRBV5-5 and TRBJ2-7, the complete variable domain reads DAGVTQSPTHLIKTRGQQVTLRCSPISGHKSVSWYQQVLGQGPQFIFQYYEKEERGRGNFPDRFSARQFPNYSSELNVNALLLGDSALYLCASSLEGTASYEQYFGPGTRLTVT.

The CDR3 region has the DNA TGTGCCAGCAGCTCTCCGACAGGAGACACTGAAGCTTTCTTT. Its translation: CASSSPTGDTEAFF. V gene TRBV21-1 combines with J gene TRBJ1-1; the table's TRBD1 call for D was not verified on the DNA. TRBV21-1 is designated a pseudogene. The CDR3 is 14 amino acids.

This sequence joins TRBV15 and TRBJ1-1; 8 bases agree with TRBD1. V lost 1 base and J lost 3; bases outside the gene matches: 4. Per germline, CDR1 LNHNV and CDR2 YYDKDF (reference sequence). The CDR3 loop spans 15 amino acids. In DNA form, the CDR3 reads TGTGCCACCAGCAGAGGACAGGGGTGGGACACTGAAGCTTTCTTT. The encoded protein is CATSRGQGWDTEAFF.

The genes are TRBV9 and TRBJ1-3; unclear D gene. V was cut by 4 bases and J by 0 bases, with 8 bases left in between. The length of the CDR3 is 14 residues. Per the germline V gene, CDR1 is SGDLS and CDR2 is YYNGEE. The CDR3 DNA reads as TGTGCCAGCAGCACCCGGTCCTCTGGAAACACCATATATTTT. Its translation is CASSTRSSGNTIYF.

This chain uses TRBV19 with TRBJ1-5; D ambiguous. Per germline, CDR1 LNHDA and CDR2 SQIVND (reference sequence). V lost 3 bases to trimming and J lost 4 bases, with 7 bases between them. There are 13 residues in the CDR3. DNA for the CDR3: TGTGCCAGTAGTATCGGAGAGAATCAGCCCCAGCATTTT. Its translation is CASSIGENQPQHF.

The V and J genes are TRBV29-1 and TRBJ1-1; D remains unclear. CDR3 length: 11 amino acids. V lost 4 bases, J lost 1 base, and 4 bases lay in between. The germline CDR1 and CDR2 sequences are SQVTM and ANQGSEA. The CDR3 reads CSVARNTEAFF. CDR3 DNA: TGCAGCGTTGCCAGGAACACTGAAGCTTTCTTT.

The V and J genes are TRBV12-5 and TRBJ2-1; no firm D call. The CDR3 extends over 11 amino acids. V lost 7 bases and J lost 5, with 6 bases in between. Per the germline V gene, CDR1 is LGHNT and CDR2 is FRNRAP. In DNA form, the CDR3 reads TGTGCTAGTGCTCAGGACAATGAGCAGTTCTTC. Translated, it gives CASAQDNEQFF.

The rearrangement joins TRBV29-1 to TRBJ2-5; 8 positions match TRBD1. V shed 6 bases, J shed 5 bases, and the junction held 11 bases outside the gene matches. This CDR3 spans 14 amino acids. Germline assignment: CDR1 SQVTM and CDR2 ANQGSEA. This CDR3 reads CSVRAGGAYETQYF. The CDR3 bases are TGCAGCGTCAGAGCAGGGGGCGCTTACGAGACCCAGTACTTC.

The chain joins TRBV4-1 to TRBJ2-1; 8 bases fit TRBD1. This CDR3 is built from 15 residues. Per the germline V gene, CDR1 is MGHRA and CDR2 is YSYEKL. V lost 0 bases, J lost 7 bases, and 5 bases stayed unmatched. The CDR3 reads CASSQDRDRRNEQFF. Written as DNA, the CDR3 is TGCGCCAGCAGCCAAGATCGGGACAGGAGGAATGAGCAGTTCTTC.

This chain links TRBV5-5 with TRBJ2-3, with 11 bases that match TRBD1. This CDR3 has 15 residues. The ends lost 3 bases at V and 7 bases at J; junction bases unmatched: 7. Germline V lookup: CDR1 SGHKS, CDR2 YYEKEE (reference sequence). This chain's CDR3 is CASSWGDRGKNTQYF. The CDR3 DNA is TGTGCCAGCAGCTGGGGGGACAGGGGGAAAAATACGCAGTATTTT.

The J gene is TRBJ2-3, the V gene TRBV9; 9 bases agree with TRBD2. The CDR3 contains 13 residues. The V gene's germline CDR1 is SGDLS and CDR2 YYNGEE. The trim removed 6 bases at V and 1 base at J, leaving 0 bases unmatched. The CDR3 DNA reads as TGTGCCAGCACTAGCGGGGGCACAGATACGCAGTATTTT. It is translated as CASTSGGTDTQYF.

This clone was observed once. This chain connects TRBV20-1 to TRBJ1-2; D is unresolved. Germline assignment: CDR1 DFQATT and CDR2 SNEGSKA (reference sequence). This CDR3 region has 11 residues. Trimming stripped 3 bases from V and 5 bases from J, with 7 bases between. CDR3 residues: CSARAGYGYTF. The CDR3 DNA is TGCAGTGCTAGGGCGGGGTATGGCTACACCTTC.